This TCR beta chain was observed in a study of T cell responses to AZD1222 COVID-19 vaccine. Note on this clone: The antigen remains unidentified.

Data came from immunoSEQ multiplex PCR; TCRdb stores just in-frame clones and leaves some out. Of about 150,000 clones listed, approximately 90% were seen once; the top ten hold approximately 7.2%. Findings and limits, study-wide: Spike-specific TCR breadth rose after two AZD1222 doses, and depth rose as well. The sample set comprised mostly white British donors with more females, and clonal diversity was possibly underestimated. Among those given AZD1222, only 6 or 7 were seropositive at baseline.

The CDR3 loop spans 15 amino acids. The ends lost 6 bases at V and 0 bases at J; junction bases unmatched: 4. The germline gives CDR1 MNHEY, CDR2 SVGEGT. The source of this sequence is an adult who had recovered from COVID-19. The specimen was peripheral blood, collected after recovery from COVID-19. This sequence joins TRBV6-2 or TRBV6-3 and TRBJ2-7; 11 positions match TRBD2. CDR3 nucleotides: TGTGCCAGCAGCCCGACTAGCGGGGCCTCCTACGAGCAGTACTTC. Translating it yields CASSPTSGASYEQYF.